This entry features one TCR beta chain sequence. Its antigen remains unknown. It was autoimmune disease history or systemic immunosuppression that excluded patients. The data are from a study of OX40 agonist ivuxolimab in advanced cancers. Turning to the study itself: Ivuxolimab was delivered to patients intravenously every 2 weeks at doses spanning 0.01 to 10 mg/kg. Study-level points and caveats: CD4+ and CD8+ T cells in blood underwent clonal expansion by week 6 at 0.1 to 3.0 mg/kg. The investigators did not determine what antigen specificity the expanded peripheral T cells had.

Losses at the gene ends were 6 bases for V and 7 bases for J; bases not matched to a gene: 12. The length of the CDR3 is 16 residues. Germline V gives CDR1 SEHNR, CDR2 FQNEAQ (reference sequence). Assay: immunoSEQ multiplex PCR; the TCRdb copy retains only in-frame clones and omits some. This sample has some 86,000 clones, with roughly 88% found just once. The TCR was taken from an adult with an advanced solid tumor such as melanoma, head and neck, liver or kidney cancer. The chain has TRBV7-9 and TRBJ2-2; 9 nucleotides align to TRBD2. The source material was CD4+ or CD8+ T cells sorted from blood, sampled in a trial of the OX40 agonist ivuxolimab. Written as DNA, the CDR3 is TGTGCCAGCAGTTCTAGACTAGCGGAGAAGGTCGGGGAGCTGTTTTTT. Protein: CASSSRLAEKVGELFF.